This T cell receptor (beta chain) is drawn from a study of shared clonotypes between healthy human individuals. The overall study: CD4 naive cells filled three plates per donor, CD4 memory three, CD8 naive two and CD8 memory one.

Under the authors' procedure: Junction-only immunoSEQ sequences carried no quality scores, so filtering differed. Some clones are missing from TCRdb's copy, which holds only in-frame ones; the method was immunoSEQ multiplex PCR. V, J and clone size are taken as reported in that table, and D and trimming were inferred from the DNA itself. Of some 2,400,000 clones listed, around 95% are singletons. Of note for this clone: The antigen is unknown.

CD45RA-negative memory and CD45RA+ naive subsets were split from the CD4+ cells. The junction had 7 bases not matched to a gene; V was cut back by 2 bases and J by 2 bases. CDR1 is MRHNA and CDR2 is SNTAGT in the germline V gene. The CDR3 totals 16 residues. Study-level results: Unshared clonotypes carried lower generation probabilities than those common to all four donors.

The sample consisted of naive CD4+ T cells sorted from blood. Described subset: CD45RA+ positively selected. This clonotype originated in a man aged 18 to 30 in good health. The chain couples TRBV6-4 to TRBJ2-5; 8 nucleotides match TRBD2. CDR3 DNA sequence: TGTGCCAGCAGTGACGGGAAGCGGGGGTGGCAAGAGACCCAGTACTTC. It codes for CASSDGKRGWQETQYF.